Below are 9 T cell receptor beta chains sequenced from a single sample in a study of shared T cell receptors in the human thymus. Produced via immunoSEQ multiplex PCR; TCRdb's table is partial and in-frame only. The table records fewer than 700,000 clones, 85% to 90% of them present only once. This same sample was also part of a study on human thymus T cells.

The sample consisted of thymocytes. The receptors were sampled from a boy in the first two years of life with a congenital heart defect.

The chain has TRBV4-3 and TRBJ2-4; 9 nucleotides match TRBD2. V shed 0 bases, J shed 2 bases, and the junction held 11 bases outside the gene matches. CDR3 length: 19 residues. The germline gives CDR1 LGHNA, CDR2 YSLEER. The CDR3 DNA is TGCGCCAGCAGCCAAGAGGTGGCGGGAGGGCCACGATCCAAAAACATTCAGTACTTC. Translation: CASSQEVAGGPRSKNIQYF.

This clone has a handful of counts. The CDR3 loop reads CASSKNRGTYEQYF. The CDR3 DNA is TGTGCCAGCAGTAAGAACAGGGGGACCTACGAGCAGTACTTC. This rearrangement joins TRBV2 to TRBJ2-7, with 8 positions matching TRBD1. The CDR3 spans 14 residues. In germline, CDR1 is SNHLY, CDR2 FYNNEI. V shed 5 bases and J 2 bases; nucleotides not matched to a gene: 5.

This chain uses TRBV29-1 with TRBJ2-3; 11 nucleotides line up with TRBD2. CDR1 is SQVTM, CDR2 ANQGSEA, per germline. V dropped 6 bases and J dropped 0; count of bases not matched to a gene: 17. This CDR3 is built from 19 residues. The CDR3, as DNA: TGCAGCGTCCCGACGGAGGATCTAGCGGGAGGCCCTAGCACAGATACGCAGTATTTT. Translated: CSVPTEDLAGGPSTDTQYF.

The chain joins TRBV5-1 to TRBJ1-2, with a tentative D call TRBD1 (6 bases). The V gene lost 0 bases and the J gene lost 4 bases, with 16 bases spanning the gap. CDR3 length: 16 residues. The germline V gene has CDR1 SGHRS and CDR2 YFSETQ. The CDR3 nucleotides read TGCGCCAGCAGCTTGGCCCCACAGGGCGACCTCTATGGCTACACCTTC. Translation: CASSLAPQGDLYGYTF.

This clone was seen only a few times. In nucleotides, the CDR3 is TGCGCCAGCGTCCCGCCGGGCCGGGGGGACTATGGCTACACCTTC. Protein sequence: CASVPPGRGDYGYTF. This chain connects TRBV10-1 to TRBJ1-2, with a possible D match to TRBD1 (5 bases). The germline gives CDR1 WNHNN, CDR2 SYGVQD (reference sequence). There are 15 residues in the CDR3. Trimming removed 8 bases from V and 3 bases from J, with 19 bases in between.

The chain has TRBV15 and TRBJ2-7; D is possibly TRBD2 (5 bases). There are 17 residues in the CDR3. CDR1 and CDR2 (germline): LNHNV, YYDKDF (reference sequence). V was clipped by 0 bases and J by 2 bases, with 17 bases between them. CDR3 DNA: TGTGCCACCAGCAGAGAAAGGAGGCTCCGTAGGGCCTACGAGCAGTACTTC. It codes for CATSRERRLRRAYEQYF. Complete variable domain (other parts from reference TRBV15 and TRBJ2-7): DAMVIQNPRYQVTQFGKPVTLSCSQTLNHNVMYWYQQKSSQAPKLLFHYYDKDFNNEADTPDNFQSRRPNTSFCFLDIRSPGLGDTAMYLCATSRERRLRRAYEQYFGPGTRLTVT.

V usage is TRBV4-3 and J usage is TRBJ2-7, with 8 bases fitting TRBD2. CDR1 and CDR2 from the germline V gene are LGHNA and YSLEER. The CDR3 extends over 19 amino acids. Trimming cost V 1 base and J 2 bases; bases outside gene matches: 16. The CDR3: CASSQGPRRRGATAYEQYF. The CDR3 DNA reads TGCGCCAGCAGCCAAGGTCCCCGGAGGCGGGGGGCAACGGCCTACGAGCAGTACTTC.

This clone came up once. The chain is built from TRBV15 and TRBJ2-7; possible D gene TRBD2, 7 bases. Trimming pared 4 bases from V and 0 bases from J, leaving 13 bases between. Germline assignment: CDR1 LNHNV and CDR2 YYDKDF (reference sequence). This CDR3 is built from 15 residues. This CDR3 is CATSTPRGGSYEQYF. CDR3 bases: TGTGCCACCAGCACCCCGAGGGGGGGCTCCTACGAGCAGTACTTC.

The chain links TRBV7-7 to TRBJ2-1, with 10 bases that match TRBD2. The CDR3 loop spans 15 amino acids. J was trimmed by 5 bases and V by 1 base; bases with no gene match: 2. Germline values: CDR1 SSHAT, CDR2 FNYEAQ (reference sequence). The CDR3 DNA reads as TGTGCCAGCAGCTTAGGGCTAGCGGGAGACAATGAGCAGTTCTTC. Protein sequence: CASSLGLAGDNEQFF.